A single sample is the source of the 10 T cell receptor beta chains below, sequenced in a study of PD-L1 blockade in urothelial cancer. Measured with immunoSEQ multiplex PCR; TCRdb has only the in-frame clones, and not every one. The profile covers about 52,000 clones, with around three quarters appearing a single time and 3% to 4.5% taken by the ten largest. The sequencing here drew on PBMCs, taken around atezolizumab (anti-PD-L1) treatment. The receptors were gathered from a man between 65 and 85 years old with urothelial cancer.

The chain joins TRBV6-1 to TRBJ2-3, with D perhaps TRBD1 (6 bases). Germline loops: CDR1 MNHNS, CDR2 SASEGT. This CDR3 is 13 amino acids long. Trimming shortened V by 6 bases and J by 3 bases, and 10 bases separated the two germline ends. DNA for the CDR3: TGTGCCAGCAGGAAGGGGGTGACAGATACGCAGTATTTT. Protein product: CASRKGVTDTQYF.

The chain recombines TRBV7-9 with TRBJ2-1; 12 bases map to TRBD2. The V and J ends lost 5 bases and 4 bases, in that order; junction bases with no gene match: 6. The CDR3 has 16 amino acids. Germline V gives CDR1 SEHNR, CDR2 FQNEAQ (reference sequence). CDR3 DNA: TGTGCCAGCAGCCTAGTCCTAGCGGGGGGGTACAATGAGCAGTTCTTC. Its protein is CASSLVLAGGYNEQFF.

This chain links TRBV30 with TRBJ1-2, with 9 bases fitting TRBD1. The CDR3 is 14 amino acids. Looked up from germline, CDR1 is GTSNPN and CDR2 is SVGIG (reference sequence). The J segment lost 8 bases and the V segment lost 4 bases, leaving 11 bases of the junction unmatched. The CDR3 spells CAWTPTGGSVGYTF. CDR3 nucleotide sequence: TGTGCCTGGACCCCGACAGGGGGTTCTGTCGGCTACACCTTC.

This sequence joins TRBV2 and TRBJ1-2; 8 bases fit TRBD1. V shed 3 bases, J shed 10 bases, and the junction held 19 bases outside the gene matches. The germline gives CDR1 SNHLY, CDR2 FYNNEI. CDR3 size: 17 residues. The CDR3: CASSDRVRTGLRKVYTF. The DNA for the CDR3 is TGTGCCAGCAGTGATAGGGTCCGGACAGGGCTCCGAAAGGTCTACACCTTC.

The V gene is TRBV12-5, the J gene TRBJ2-3; no firm D call. Looked up from germline, CDR1 is LGHNT and CDR2 is FRNRAP. This CDR3 comprises 12 residues. Trimming removed 7 bases at V and 1 base at J, with 6 bases between. The chain's CDR3 is CASAPGTDTQYF. CDR3 sequence (DNA): TGTGCTAGTGCCCCGGGCACAGATACGCAGTATTTT. The variable domain in full, completed from reference TRBV12-5 and TRBJ2-3, reads DARVTQTPRHKVTEMGQEVTMRCQPILGHNTVFWYRQTMMQGLELLAYFRNRAPLDDSGMPKDRFSAEMPDATLATLKIQPSEPRDSAVYFCASAPGTDTQYFGPGTRLTVL.

V gene TRBV15 combines with J gene TRBJ2-3; 9 bases line up with TRBD2. This CDR3 contains 15 residues. Per germline, CDR1 LNHNV and CDR2 YYDKDF (reference sequence). V trimming: 7 bases; J trimming: 3 bases; junction bases outside the gene matches: 8. CDR3 bases: TGTGCCACCATGTCAGCGGGGGGCCGAACAGATACGCAGTATTTT. Translating gives CATMSAGGRTDTQYF.

In this sample, this clone turned up once. This chain links TRBV28 with TRBJ2-3; perhaps TRBD1 as D (5 bases). Per the germline V gene, CDR1 is MDHEN and CDR2 is SYDVKM. Trimming pared 6 bases from V and 3 bases from J, leaving 16 bases between. There are 15 residues in the CDR3. CDR3 DNA: TGTGCCAGCAGGAGCGACAGTTCTTGGACAGATACGCAGTATTTT. Encoded protein: CASRSDSSWTDTQYF.

J is TRBJ1-6 and V is TRBV6-5; TRBD1 aligns across 7 bases. The length of the CDR3 is 15 residues. The trim removed 0 bases at V and 8 bases at J, leaving 4 bases unmatched. Germline V gene lookup returns CDR1 MNHEY and CDR2 SVGAGI. The CDR3 region is CASSYSWQGDSPLHF. The CDR3 nucleotides are TGTGCCAGCAGTTACTCTTGGCAGGGGGATTCACCCCTCCACTTT.

The chain uses TRBV29-1 and TRBJ2-7, with D possibly TRBD1 on 5 matching bases. Looked up from germline, CDR1 is SQVTM and CDR2 is ANQGSEA. The V end lost 3 bases, the J end lost 0 bases, and 9 bases lay between the germline ends. This CDR3 has 13 amino acids. The CDR3 bases are TGCAGCGTTGATACCGACAGCTCCTACGAGCAGTACTTC. It codes for CSVDTDSSYEQYF.

The chain uses TRBV19 and TRBJ1-2; D is possibly TRBD1 (5 bases). There are 15 residues in the CDR3. V was pared by 3 bases and J by 4 bases, with 15 bases between. The germline V gene encodes CDR1 LNHDA and CDR2 SQIVND (reference sequence). CDR3 amino acids: CASSIWAGQGYGYTF. As DNA, the CDR3 is TGTGCCAGTAGTATCTGGGCAGGGCAAGGCTATGGCTACACCTTC.